This T cell receptor (beta chain) was obtained from a study of T cell responses to AZD1222 COVID-19 vaccine. General study results and limits: Donors skewed white British and female; clonal diversity was possibly underestimated.

Sequencing was performed with immunoSEQ multiplex PCR; in TCRdb, only in-frame clones are kept and a portion is missing. Found here are under 150,000 clones, roughly 84% of them singletons; the top ten hold 6% to 8%. Details on this clone: Its antigen is unidentified.

CDR1 and CDR2 (germline): SNHLY, FYNNEI. The ends were cut back, 4 bases at V and 1 base at J, with 13 bases in the middle. CDR3 length: 15 amino acids. This rearrangement joins TRBV2 to TRBJ1-1; TRBD1 might be the D (6 bases). This specimen was peripheral blood, taken on day 0 of AZD1222 vaccination. The receptor was isolated from an adult in good health. The CDR3 here is CASSASGGRNTEAFF. The DNA for the CDR3 is TGTGCCAGCAGTGCTTCCGGGGGCCGGAACACTGAAGCTTTCTTT. Full variable domain (rest looked up from reference TRBV2 and TRBJ1-1): EPEVTQTPSHQVTQMGQEVILRCVPISNHLYFYWYRQILGQKVEFLVSFYNNEISEKSEIFDDQFSVERPDGSNFTLKIRSTKLEDSAMYFCASSASGGRNTEAFFGQGTRLTVV.